These T cell receptor beta chains were read from a single sample in a study of blood T cell repertoires in COVID-19. Only in-frame clones appear in the TCRdb table, and some are missing; sequencing was by immunoSEQ multiplex PCR. The repertoire includes just under 350,000 clones, 65% to 85% of them detected once, and around 3% sits in the top ten. What was sequenced was peripheral blood. Every receptor here comes from a man younger than 45 with active or convalescent COVID-19. Both conserved end residues are part of each CDR3. Fields, in order: V gene, clone size, J gene, D gene, CDR3 DNA, CDR3 protein. The D gene is left open where the match is weak. For some rows the clone size is stated as once, few or many, or as a class when expanded; others skip it.

TRBV5-4	NA	TRBJ1-2	TRBD1	TGTGCCAGCAGCTCTCTTGGGACAGGCCCCTATGGCTACACCTTC	CASSSLGTGPYGYTF
TRBV5-5	NA	TRBJ2-1	NA	TGTGCCAGCAGCGCCGGACGGGAGCATTATGAGCAGTTCTTC	CASSAGREHYEQFF
TRBV9	NA	TRBJ2-2	TRBD2	TGTGCCAGCAGCGTAGCGGGAGGGCCGAGCGGGGAGCTGTTTTTT	CASSVAGGPSGELFF
TRBV6-5	NA	TRBJ1-2	NA	TGTGCCAGCAGTTACCCGGGGGGCTACACCTTC	CASSYPGGYTF
TRBV11-2	NA	TRBJ1-2	NA	TGTGCCAGCAGCTTAGCCGGGACTCGGGGCTACACCTTC	CASSLAGTRGYTF
TRBV11-2	NA	TRBJ1-1	NA	TGTGCCAGCAGCCTGGAATGGGGCAGATCGAACACTGAAGCTTTCTTT	CASSLEWGRSNTEAFF
TRBV29-1	NA	TRBJ2-3	NA	TGCAGCGTAGGACTCGCCGATCTGGGTACGCAGTATTTT	CSVGLADLGTQYF
TRBV6-5	NA	TRBJ2-7	NA	TGTGCCAGCAGCAAGACAGAGGAAGGCTACGAGCAGTACTTC	CASSKTEEGYEQYF
TRBV12-3/TRBV12-4	once	TRBJ2-5	NA	TGTGCCAGCAGTTTACTCGTGGGAGGGACCCAGTACTTC	CASSLLVGGTQYF
TRBV29-1	NA	TRBJ2-1	NA	TGCAGCGCCGTAACAAGTGAGCAGTTCTTC	CSAVTSEQFF
TRBV12-3/TRBV12-4	NA	TRBJ1-2	TRBD1	TGTGCCAGCACCATCGGACAGGGGGGAGGCTACACCTTC	CASTIGQGGGYTF
TRBV25-1	few	TRBJ1-2	TRBD1	TGTGCCAGCACGGGACAGGATCACTATGGCTACACCTTC	CASTGQDHYGYTF
TRBV2	NA	TRBJ2-1	TRBD2	TGTGCCACCCCCGGGGGACTAGCGCCTTCTAGCTCCTACAATGAGCAGTTCTTC	CATPGGLAPSSSYNEQFF
TRBV2	NA	TRBJ2-5	NA	TGTGCCAGCGGGCACCGGGGGGAGACCCAGTACTTC	CASGHRGETQYF
TRBV4-1	once	TRBJ1-2	NA	TGCGCCAGCAGCCAAGCCCGGGGAAACTATGGCTACACCTTC	CASSQARGNYGYTF
TRBV9	NA	TRBJ2-7	TRBD2	TGTGCCAGCAGCGTATCTAGCGGGAGCTACGAGCAGTACTTC	CASSVSSGSYEQYF
TRBV20-1	few	TRBJ2-7	NA	TGCAGCGTGTGCCCTGAGAACGAGCAGTACTTC	CSVCPENEQYF
TRBV7-3	NA	TRBJ1-1	NA	TGTGCCAGCAGCTTGGGGGGGTCCCAGAACACTGAAGCTTTCTTT	CASSLGGSQNTEAFF
TRBV5-1	once	TRBJ2-1	TRBD2	TGCGCCAGCAGCTTGATCGCGGGAGGGCTGGGAAATGAGCAGTTCTTC	CASSLIAGGLGNEQFF
TRBV7-2	NA	TRBJ2-7	NA	TGTGCCAGCAGCTTAAAGGGGGAGGGGTCAACCTACGAGCAGTACTTC	CASSLKGEGSTYEQYF
TRBV5-1	few	TRBJ2-5	NA	TGCGCCAGCAGCTTGGGATCGGGAGCTCTACCAAGGGAGACCCAGTACTTC	CASSLGSGALPRETQYF
TRBV6-5	NA	TRBJ2-7	NA	TGTGCCAGGTCCCGGGACACCTACGAGCAGTACTTC	CARSRDTYEQYF
TRBV10-1	NA	TRBJ2-7	NA	TGCGCCAGCAGTTGTCAGGGTCGAATTCCTCCCCCATTTTACTCCTACGAGCAGTACTTC	CASSCQGRIPPPFYSYEQYF
TRBV11-3	NA	TRBJ2-1	NA	TGTGCCAGCAGCCCCCCCTTGGGGCGCCTTTTGGGCGGGCAGTTCTTC	CASSPPLGRLLGGQFF
TRBV4-2	NA	TRBJ1-4	NA	TGTGCCAGCAGCCAAGAGTCAGGTGGTCGTGAAAAACTGTTTTTT	CASSQESGGREKLFF
TRBV5-1	NA	TRBJ2-3	NA	TGCGCCAGCAGCTTGCCCCACGAGGATACGCAGTATTTT	CASSLPHEDTQYF
TRBV12-3/TRBV12-4	NA	TRBJ1-2	NA	TGTGCCAGCAGCCGAGGCTATGGCTACACCTTC	CASSRGYGYTF